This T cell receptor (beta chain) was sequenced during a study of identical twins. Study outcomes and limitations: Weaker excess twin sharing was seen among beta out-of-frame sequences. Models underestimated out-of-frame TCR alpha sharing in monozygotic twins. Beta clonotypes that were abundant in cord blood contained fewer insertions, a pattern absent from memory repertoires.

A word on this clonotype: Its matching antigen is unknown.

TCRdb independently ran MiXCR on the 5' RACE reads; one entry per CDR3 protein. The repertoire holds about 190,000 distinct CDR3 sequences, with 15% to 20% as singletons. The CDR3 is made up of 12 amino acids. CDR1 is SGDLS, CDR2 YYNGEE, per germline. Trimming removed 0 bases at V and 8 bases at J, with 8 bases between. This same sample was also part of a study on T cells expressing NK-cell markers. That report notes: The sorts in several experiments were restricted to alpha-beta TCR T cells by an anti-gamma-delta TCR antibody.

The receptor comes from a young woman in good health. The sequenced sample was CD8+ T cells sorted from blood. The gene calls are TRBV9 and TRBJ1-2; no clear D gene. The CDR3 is CASSVVNGGYTF. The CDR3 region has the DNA TGTGCCAGCAGCGTAGTGAATGGGGGCTACACCTTC.